A selection of T cell receptor beta chains follows, all from one sample in a study of OX40 agonist ivuxolimab in advanced cancers. The protocol was immunoSEQ multiplex PCR, while the TCRdb copy is restricted to in-frame clones and leaves out a portion. The sample records tens of thousands of clones, about 91% being singletons. Sequencing used CD4+ or CD8+ T cells sorted from blood, obtained in a trial of the OX40 agonist ivuxolimab. All receptors derive from an adult with an advanced solid tumor such as melanoma, head and neck, liver or kidney cancer. Each CDR3 is given with its conserved first and last residue. The order of the fields is V gene, J gene, clone size, CDR3 protein. Not all rows give a size; the values are once, few, many and, for expanded clones, a class.

v_gene: TRBV5-1
j_gene: TRBJ1-5
abundance: .
CDR3aa: CASSLDVNQPQHF

v_gene: TRBV7-7
j_gene: TRBJ2-2
abundance: .
CDR3aa: CASSLGLATTGELFF

v_gene: TRBV7-3
j_gene: TRBJ2-2
abundance: .
CDR3aa: CASSLKGGRGPDTGELFF

v_gene: TRBV27
j_gene: .
abundance: .
CDR3aa: CASSPGTRIYEQYF

v_gene: TRBV19
j_gene: TRBJ1-5
abundance: .
CDR3aa: CASSIDRPDNSIPRHF

v_gene: TRBV18
j_gene: TRBJ2-5
abundance: .
CDR3aa: CASSPRGGGRGGETQYF

v_gene: TRBV6-5
j_gene: TRBJ2-1
abundance: .
CDR3aa: CASSLLAGGPNEQFF

v_gene: TRBV27
j_gene: TRBJ2-7
abundance: .
CDR3aa: CASSLAGSYEQYF

v_gene: TRBV9
j_gene: TRBJ2-3
abundance: once
CDR3aa: CASSSLGAGGPLADTQYF

v_gene: TRBV7-8
j_gene: TRBJ1-4
abundance: .
CDR3aa: CASSPGQGGEKLFF

v_gene: TRBV28
j_gene: TRBJ2-2
abundance: .
CDR3aa: CASSPGQGNTGELFF

v_gene: TRBV7-9
j_gene: TRBJ2-5
abundance: .
CDR3aa: CASSREGSIRSETQYF

v_gene: TRBV29-1
j_gene: TRBJ2-5
abundance: .
CDR3aa: CSVALAGAYQETQYF

v_gene: TRBV29-1
j_gene: TRBJ1-1
abundance: .
CDR3aa: CSVEVGRETFF

v_gene: TRBV7-3
j_gene: TRBJ1-6
abundance: once
CDR3aa: CASSLSGNSPLHF

v_gene: TRBV30
j_gene: TRBJ2-7
abundance: .
CDR3aa: CAWSVRAAGEQYF

v_gene: TRBV7-6
j_gene: TRBJ2-5
abundance: .
CDR3aa: CASSPRGRRAPQETQYF

v_gene: TRBV7-2
j_gene: TRBJ2-5
abundance: few
CDR3aa: CASSLRRRETQYF

v_gene: TRBV7-8
j_gene: TRBJ2-3
abundance: .
CDR3aa: CASSRGLTDTQYF

v_gene: TRBV10-3
j_gene: TRBJ2-2
abundance: .
CDR3aa: CAISPQGEDTGELFF

v_gene: TRBV29-1
j_gene: TRBJ1-2
abundance: once
CDR3aa: CSVERARGGYGYTF

v_gene: TRBV19
j_gene: TRBJ1-6
abundance: .
CDR3aa: CATSGTGNNSPLHF

v_gene: TRBV5-1
j_gene: TRBJ1-2
abundance: once
CDR3aa: CASSLVSGQTEGYTF

v_gene: TRBV2
j_gene: TRBJ2-1
abundance: once
CDR3aa: CASSGSVGPYNEQFF

v_gene: TRBV5-1
j_gene: TRBJ2-1
abundance: .
CDR3aa: CASSLALGPPDNEQFF

v_gene: TRBV7-3
j_gene: TRBJ2-1
abundance: .
CDR3aa: CASSLEGAEQFF

v_gene: TRBV6-5
j_gene: .
abundance: .
CDR3aa: CASSYSSGQGYEQYF